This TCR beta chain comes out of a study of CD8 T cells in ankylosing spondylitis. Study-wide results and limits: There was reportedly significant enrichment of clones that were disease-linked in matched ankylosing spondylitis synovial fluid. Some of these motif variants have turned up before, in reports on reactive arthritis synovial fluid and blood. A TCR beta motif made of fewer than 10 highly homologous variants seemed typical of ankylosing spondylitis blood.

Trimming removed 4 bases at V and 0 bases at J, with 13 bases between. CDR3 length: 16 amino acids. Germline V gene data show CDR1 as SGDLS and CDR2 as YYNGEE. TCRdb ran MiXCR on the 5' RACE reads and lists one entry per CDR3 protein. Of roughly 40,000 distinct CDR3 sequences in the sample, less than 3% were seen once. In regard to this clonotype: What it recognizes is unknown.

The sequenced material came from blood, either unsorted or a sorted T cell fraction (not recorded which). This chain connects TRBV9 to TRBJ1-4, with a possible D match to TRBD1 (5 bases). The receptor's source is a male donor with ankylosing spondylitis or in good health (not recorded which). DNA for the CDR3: TGTGCCAGCAGCCCGGTTGGGGGTTCAACTAATGAAAAACTGTTTTTT. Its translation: CASSPVGGSTNEKLFF.